The 9 T cell receptor beta chains listed next were all sequenced from one sample in a study of T cell repertoires in cytomegalovirus infection. TCRdb independently ran MiXCR on the reads; one entry per CDR3 protein. The sample contains some 390,000 distinct CDR3 sequences, 15% to 20% of which appear only once. The specimen was PBMCs. The receptors originated from a human donor in good health (CMV status not recorded). Some clones in this sample may be carry-over from other donors' samples.

This clonotype was observed at least ten times. A much larger clone differs by one base, so this may be a read error. The J gene is TRBJ2-7, the V gene TRBV7-8; D uncertain. From germline, CDR1 is SGHVS and CDR2 FQNEAQ. The CDR3 extends over 12 amino acids. Trimming cost V 4 bases and J 0 bases, with 4 bases left between them. CDR3 in DNA: TGTGCCAGCAGCTCCGTCTCCTACGAGCAGTACTTC. It codes for CASSSVSYEQYF.

This clonotype has ten or more counts. The rearrangement links TRBV7-6 to TRBJ2-2, with 7 bases that match TRBD1. V lost 5 bases to trimming and J lost 3 bases; unmatched junction nucleotides: 9. CDR3 length equals 16 residues. In germline, CDR1 is SGHVS, CDR2 FNYEAQ. The CDR3 DNA sequence: TGTGCCAGCAGCCCTCGAGGGGGCGCGGACACCGGGGAGCTGTTTTTT. As protein: CASSPRGGADTGELFF.

V and J are TRBV12-3 or TRBV12-4 and TRBJ2-5; D ambiguous. The CDR3 consists of 14 residues. V dropped 5 bases and J dropped 5 bases, with 15 bases sitting between them. CDR3 sequence: CASSRPGQPETQYF. DNA for the CDR3: TGTGCCAGCAGTCGGCCAGGTCAACCGGAGACCCAGTACTTC.

The chain employs TRBV4-1 and TRBJ2-7, with TRBD2 as a possible D gene (5 bases). The CDR3 spans 14 residues. The ends were cut back, 0 bases at V and 3 bases at J, with 9 bases in the middle. Germline CDR1 MGHRA, CDR2 YSYEKL. This CDR3 is CASSQDPGLYEQYF. The CDR3 DNA follows: TGCGCCAGCAGCCAAGACCCAGGACTCTACGAGCAGTACTTC.

The V gene is TRBV7-9, the J gene TRBJ2-5, with 8 bases aligning to TRBD1. The germline V gene encodes CDR1 SEHNR and CDR2 FQNEAQ (reference sequence). This CDR3 is built from 16 residues. V lost 4 bases and J lost 3; bases outside the gene matches: 10. The CDR3 here is CASSSPRQGRKETQYF. The CDR3 DNA follows: TGTGCCAGCAGCTCCCCCCGACAGGGGCGGAAAGAGACCCAGTACTTC.

This clonotype was observed at least ten times. This chain joins TRBV7-2 and TRBJ2-5; D gene ambiguous. In germline, CDR1 is SGHTA, CDR2 FQGNSA. V was trimmed by 3 bases and J by 7 bases, leaving 6 bases between them. The CDR3 runs to 11 residues. The chain's CDR3 is CASSFGGTQYF. CDR3 DNA: TGTGCCAGCAGCTTTGGTGGGACCCAGTACTTC.

This clonotype was seen repeatedly, ten times or more. The rearrangement links TRBV7-9 to TRBJ2-7; 8 positions match TRBD1. The germline V gene has CDR1 SEHNR and CDR2 FQNEAQ (reference sequence). The junction had 5 bases not matched to a gene; V was cut back by 5 bases and J by 2 bases. The CDR3 extends over 14 amino acids. This CDR3 is CASSPRDRTYEQYF. CDR3 DNA: TGTGCCAGCAGCCCCCGGGACAGGACCTACGAGCAGTACTTC.

The chain uses TRBV7-9 and TRBJ2-3, with TRBD2 matching over 8 bases. There are 16 residues in the CDR3. V lost 5 bases, J lost 8 bases, and 15 bases stayed unmatched. The germline V gene encodes CDR1 SEHNR and CDR2 FQNEAQ (reference sequence). The CDR3 is CASSPDGSGAGSTQYF. The CDR3 DNA sequence: TGTGCCAGCAGCCCTGACGGTAGCGGGGCCGGAAGTACGCAGTATTTT.

The V and J genes are TRBV5-1 and TRBJ2-7; D possibly corresponds to TRBD2 (5 bases). Trimming shortened V by 7 bases and J by 9 bases, and 23 bases separated the two germline ends. The CDR3 is made up of 14 amino acids. Germline CDR1 is SGHRS and CDR2 is YFSETQ. The CDR3 bases are TGCGCCAGCGGTCTAGAGGGCCGTGAGGACCTGCAGTACTTC. It translates to CASGLEGREDLQYF.